This entry features one TCR beta chain sequence. Its antigen is unidentified. The data derive from a study of T cells in localized non-small cell lung cancer. Study-wide points: The study linked higher blood T cell density to longer overall survival. Maximal T cell clonality occurred in uninvolved adjacent lung, with tumor ranking below it.

Some clones are missing from TCRdb's copy, which holds only in-frame ones; the method was immunoSEQ multiplex PCR. The sample consists of about 59,000 clones, 90% to 95% of them appearing once. CDR3 length: 13 amino acids. The V end was cut by 3 bases, the J end by 0 bases, with 7 bases between. Germline CDR1 and CDR2: SQVTM and ANQGSEA. This receptor was taken from a man aged 40 to 69 with stage I lung adenocarcinoma. The sample in question was peripheral blood, obtained before any cancer treatment. The V call is TRBV29-1, the J call TRBJ2-3; D unresolved. CDR3 coding DNA: TGCAGCGTTGACTCCTCTAGCACAGATACGCAGTATTTT. Translation gives CSVDSSSTDTQYF.